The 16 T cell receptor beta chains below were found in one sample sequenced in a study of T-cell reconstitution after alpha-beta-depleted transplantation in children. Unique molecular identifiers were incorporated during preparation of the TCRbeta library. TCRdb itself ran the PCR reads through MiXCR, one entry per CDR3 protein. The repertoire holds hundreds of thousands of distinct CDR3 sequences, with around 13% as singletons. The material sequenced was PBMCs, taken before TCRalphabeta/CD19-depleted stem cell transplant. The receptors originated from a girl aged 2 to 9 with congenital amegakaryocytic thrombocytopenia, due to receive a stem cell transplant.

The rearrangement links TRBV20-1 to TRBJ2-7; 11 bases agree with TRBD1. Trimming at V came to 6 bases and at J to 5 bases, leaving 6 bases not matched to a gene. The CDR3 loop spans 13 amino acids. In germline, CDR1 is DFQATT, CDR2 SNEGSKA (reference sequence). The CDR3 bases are TGCAGTGCGCGGACAGGGGGCTGGGACGAGCAGTACTTC. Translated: CSARTGGWDEQYF.

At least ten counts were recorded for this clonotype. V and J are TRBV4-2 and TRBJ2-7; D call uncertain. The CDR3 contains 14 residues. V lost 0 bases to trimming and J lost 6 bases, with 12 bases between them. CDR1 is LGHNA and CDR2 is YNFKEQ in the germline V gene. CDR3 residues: CASSQEPVVSEQYF. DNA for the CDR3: TGTGCCAGCAGCCAAGAGCCGGTAGTCTCCGAGCAGTACTTC.

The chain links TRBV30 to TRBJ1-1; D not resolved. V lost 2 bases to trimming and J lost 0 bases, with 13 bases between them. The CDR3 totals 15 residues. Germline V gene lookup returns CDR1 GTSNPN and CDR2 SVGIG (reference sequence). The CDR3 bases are TGTGCCTGGAGTAGGACCTCGGGATTGAACACTGAAGCTTTCTTT. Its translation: CAWSRTSGLNTEAFF.

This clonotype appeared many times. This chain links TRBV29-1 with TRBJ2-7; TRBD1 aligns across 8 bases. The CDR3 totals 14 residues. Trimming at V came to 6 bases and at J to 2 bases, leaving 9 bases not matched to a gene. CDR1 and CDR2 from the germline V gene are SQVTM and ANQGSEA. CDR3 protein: CSVGDRPSAYEQYF. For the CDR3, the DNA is TGCAGCGTCGGGGACAGGCCCTCTGCCTACGAGCAGTACTTC.

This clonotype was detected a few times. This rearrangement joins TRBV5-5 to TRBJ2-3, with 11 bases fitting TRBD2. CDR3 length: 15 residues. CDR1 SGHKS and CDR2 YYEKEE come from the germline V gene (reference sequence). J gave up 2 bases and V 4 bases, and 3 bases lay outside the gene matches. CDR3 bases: TGTGCCAGCAGCGCGACTAGCGGGAACACAGATACGCAGTATTTT. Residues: CASSATSGNTDTQYF.

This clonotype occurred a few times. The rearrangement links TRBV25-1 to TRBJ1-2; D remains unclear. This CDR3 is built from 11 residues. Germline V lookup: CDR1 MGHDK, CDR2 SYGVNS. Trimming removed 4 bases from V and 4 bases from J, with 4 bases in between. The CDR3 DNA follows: TGTGCCAGCAGTGGGGGCTATGGCTACACCTTC. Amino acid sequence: CASSGGYGYTF.

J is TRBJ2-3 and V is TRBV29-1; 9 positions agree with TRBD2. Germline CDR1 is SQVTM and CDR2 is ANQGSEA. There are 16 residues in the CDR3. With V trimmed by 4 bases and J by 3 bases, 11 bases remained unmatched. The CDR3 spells CSVGPAGGRGTDTQYF. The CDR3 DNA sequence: TGCAGCGTTGGTCCCGCGGGGGGGCGCGGGACAGATACGCAGTATTTT.

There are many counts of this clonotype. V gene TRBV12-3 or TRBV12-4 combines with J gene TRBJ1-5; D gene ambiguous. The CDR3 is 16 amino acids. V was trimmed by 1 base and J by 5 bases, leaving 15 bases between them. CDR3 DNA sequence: TGTGCCAGCAGTTTAGTTCGCAGGTCGGAGTATCAGCCCCAGCATTTT. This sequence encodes CASSLVRRSEYQPQHF.

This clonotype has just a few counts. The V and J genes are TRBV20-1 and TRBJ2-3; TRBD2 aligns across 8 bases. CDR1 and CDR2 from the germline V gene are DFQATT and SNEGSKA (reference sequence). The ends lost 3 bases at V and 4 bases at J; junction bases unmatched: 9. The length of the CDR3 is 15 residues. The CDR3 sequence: CSASMQRERADTQYF. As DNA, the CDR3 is TGCAGTGCTAGTATGCAGCGGGAGAGGGCAGATACGCAGTATTTT.

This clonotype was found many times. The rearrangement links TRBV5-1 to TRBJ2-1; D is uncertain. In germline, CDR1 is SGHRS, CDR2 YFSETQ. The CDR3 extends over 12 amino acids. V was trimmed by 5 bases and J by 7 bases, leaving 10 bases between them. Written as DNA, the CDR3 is TGCGCCAGCAGTCCCGATGGGAATGAGCAGTTCTTC. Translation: CASSPDGNEQFF.

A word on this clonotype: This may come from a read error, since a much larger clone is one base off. The CDR3 sequence: CARSGGKFYEQYF. CDR3 bases: TGTGCCCGCAGTGGAGGGAAGTTTTACGAGCAGTACTTC. The genes are TRBV25-1 and TRBJ2-7, with D tentatively TRBD2 (6 bases). Germline V CDR1 and CDR2: MGHDK, SYGVNS. This CDR3 spans 13 amino acids.

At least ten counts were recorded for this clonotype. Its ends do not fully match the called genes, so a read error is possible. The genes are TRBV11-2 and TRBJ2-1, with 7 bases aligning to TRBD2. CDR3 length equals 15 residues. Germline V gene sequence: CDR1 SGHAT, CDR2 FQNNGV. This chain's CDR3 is CASSPRLASFNEQFF. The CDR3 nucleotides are TGTGCCAGCAGCCCCCGACTAGCATCCTTCAATGAGCAGTTCTTC.

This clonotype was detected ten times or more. The CDR3 nucleotides read TGCAGTGCCACCCGGCCGAACACTGAAGCTTTCTTT. Amino acids: CSATRPNTEAFF. This sequence joins TRBV20-1 and TRBJ1-1; no reliable D call. Germline lookup yields CDR1 DFQATT and CDR2 SNEGSKA (reference sequence). The CDR3 consists of 12 residues. Trimming removed 6 bases from V and 1 base from J, with 9 bases in between.

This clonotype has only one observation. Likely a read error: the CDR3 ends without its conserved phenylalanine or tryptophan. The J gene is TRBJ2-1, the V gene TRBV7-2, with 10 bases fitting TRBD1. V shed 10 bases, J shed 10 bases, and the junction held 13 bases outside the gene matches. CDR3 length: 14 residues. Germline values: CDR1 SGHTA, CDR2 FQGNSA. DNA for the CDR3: TGTGCCACCTCCGACAGGGGGCCCGTGGGCGAGCAGTTCTCC. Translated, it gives CATSDRGPVGEQFS.

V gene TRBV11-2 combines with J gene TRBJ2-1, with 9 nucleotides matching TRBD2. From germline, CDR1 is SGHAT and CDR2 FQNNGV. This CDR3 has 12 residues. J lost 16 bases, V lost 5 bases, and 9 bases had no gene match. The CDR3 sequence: CASSLTGLAGFF. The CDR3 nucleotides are TGTGCCAGCAGCCTCACGGGTCTAGCGGGATTCTTC.

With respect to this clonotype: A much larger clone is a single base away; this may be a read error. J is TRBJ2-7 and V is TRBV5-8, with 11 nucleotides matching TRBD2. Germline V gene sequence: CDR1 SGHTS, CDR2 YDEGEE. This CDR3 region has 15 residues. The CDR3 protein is CASSVGLAAYYEPYF. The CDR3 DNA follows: TGTGCCAGCAGCGTGGGACTAGCGGCTTACTACGAGCCGTACTTC.